This record looks at one TCR beta chain sequence and its context. Its specificity is not known. Between the trimmed V and J ends, which lost 3 bases and 1 base, there was a span of 15 bases. This CDR3 is 16 amino acids long. Per germline, CDR1 LGHNA and CDR2 YSLEER. Assay used: immunoSEQ multiplex PCR; TCRdb lists only in-frame clones, some missing. The repertoire holds about 350,000 clones, with about nine tenths as singletons. Treatment here: roughly 18 received Ad26.COV2.S at low or high dose, single or two shots; about 5 received placebo; per-sample allocation not given. Material that was analyzed had been drawn on day 63 after the first vaccine or placebo injection. The data originate from a study of Ad26.COV2.S vaccination and SARS-CoV-2 variants. Study-wide points: Recipients given vaccine exceeded placebo recipients in spike-specific TCR breadth.

This material consisted of peripheral blood, taken in a trial of Ad26.COV2.S vaccine versus placebo. The chain couples TRBV4-3 to TRBJ2-5, with a weak D call TRBD1 (6 bases). This sequence originates from a person between 18 and 60 years old who received the Ad26.COV2.S COVID-19 vaccine or a placebo. The CDR3 reads CASSHLTGTTQETQYF. The CDR3 nucleotides read TGCGCCAGCAGCCACCTTACCGGGACAACCCAAGAGACCCAGTACTTC.